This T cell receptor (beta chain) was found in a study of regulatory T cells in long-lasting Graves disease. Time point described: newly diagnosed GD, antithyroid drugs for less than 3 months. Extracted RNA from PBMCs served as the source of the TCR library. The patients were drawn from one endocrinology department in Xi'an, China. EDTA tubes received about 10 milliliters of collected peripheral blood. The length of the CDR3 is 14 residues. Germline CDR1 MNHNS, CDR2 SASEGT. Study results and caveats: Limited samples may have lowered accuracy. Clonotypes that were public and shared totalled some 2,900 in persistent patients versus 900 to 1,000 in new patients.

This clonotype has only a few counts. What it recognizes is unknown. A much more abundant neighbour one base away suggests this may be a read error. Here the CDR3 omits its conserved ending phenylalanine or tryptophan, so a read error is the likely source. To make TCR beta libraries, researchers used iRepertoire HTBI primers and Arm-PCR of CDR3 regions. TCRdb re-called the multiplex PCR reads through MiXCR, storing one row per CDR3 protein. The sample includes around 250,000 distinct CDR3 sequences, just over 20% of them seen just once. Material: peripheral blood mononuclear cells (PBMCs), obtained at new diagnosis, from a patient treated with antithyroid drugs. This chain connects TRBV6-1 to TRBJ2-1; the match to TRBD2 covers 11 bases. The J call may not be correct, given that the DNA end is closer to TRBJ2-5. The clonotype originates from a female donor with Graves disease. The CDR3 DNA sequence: TGTGCCAGCAGAAAGGGACTAGCGGAAGAGACCCAGTACCTC. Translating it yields CASRKGLAEETQYL.